This T cell receptor (beta chain) was captured by sequencing in a study of shared clonotypes between healthy human individuals. Profiled with immunoSEQ multiplex PCR; TCRdb holds only in-frame clones, not every one. The data hold millions of clones, with 85% to 95% observed a single time. The CDR3 spans 15 residues. Germline CDR1 and CDR2: MDHEN and SYDVKM. V shed 5 bases, J shed 6 bases, and the junction held 8 bases outside the gene matches. This chain links TRBV28 with TRBJ2-7; 12 nucleotides align to TRBD2. Sequencing was performed on naive CD4+ T cells from PBMCs. Subset denoted: CD45RA+ positively selected. The sequence was obtained from a man in his late teens or twenties in good health. Some clones in this sample may be carry-over from other donors' samples. CDR3 bases: TGTGCCAGCAGTGAGACTAGCGGGAGACTTACCGAGCAGTACTTC. As protein: CASSETSGRLTEQYF.